These 25 T cell receptor beta chains share one sample of origin, sequenced in a study of OX40 agonist ivuxolimab in advanced cancers. The protocol was immunoSEQ multiplex PCR, while the TCRdb copy is restricted to in-frame clones and leaves out a portion. The sample contains about 46,000 clones, about 90% of which appear only once. The sequenced sample was CD4+ or CD8+ T cells sorted from blood, obtained in a trial of the OX40 agonist ivuxolimab. These receptors were collected from an adult with an advanced solid tumor such as melanoma, head and neck, liver or kidney cancer.

The V and J genes are TRBV7-2 and TRBJ1-3, with D maybe TRBD1 (6 bases). Germline V gives CDR1 SGHTA, CDR2 FQGNSA. The V gene lost 5 bases and the J gene lost 7 bases, with 15 bases spanning the gap. The CDR3 runs to 14 residues. DNA of the CDR3: TGTGCCAGCAGCCAAGTCTGGGGGCAGAACACCATATATTTT. It specifies CASSQVWGQNTIYF.

V is TRBV6-5 and J is TRBJ1-3, with D unclear. The germline CDR1 and CDR2 sequences are MNHEY and SVGAGI. Between the trimmed V and J ends, which lost 0 bases and 0 bases, there was a span of 9 bases. The CDR3 contains 16 residues. The CDR3 is CASSYSRASSGNTIYF. DNA of the CDR3: TGTGCCAGCAGTTACTCGCGGGCGTCCTCTGGAAACACCATATATTTT.

The chain is built from TRBV10-3 and TRBJ1-6, with 9 bases that match TRBD1. The CDR3 is made up of 14 amino acids. Looked up from germline, CDR1 is ENHRY and CDR2 is SYGVKD. Trimming cost V 10 bases and J 7 bases; bases outside gene matches: 8. This chain's CDR3 is CATATTGGNSPLHF. In DNA form, the CDR3 reads TGTGCCACTGCCACGACAGGGGGAAATTCACCCCTCCACTTT.

The chain uses TRBV7-8 and TRBJ2-7; D unresolved. Deletions cut 2 bases from V and 3 bases from J, with 11 bases between. The CDR3 sequence is 14 residues long. CDR1 is SGHVS, CDR2 FQNEAQ, per germline. CDR3 protein: CASSLSVLDYEQYF. CDR3 nucleotide sequence: TGTGCCAGCAGCTTAAGTGTCCTGGACTACGAGCAGTACTTC. The entire variable domain, with the rest obtained from reference TRBV7-8 and TRBJ2-7, is as follows: GAGVSQSPRYKVAKRGQDVALRCDPISGHVSLFWYQQALGQGPEFLTYFQNEAQLDKSGLPSDRFFAERPEGSVSTLKIQRTQQEDSAVYLCASSLSVLDYEQYFGPGTRLTVT.

The rearrangement uses TRBV6-6 and TRBJ1-1; 8 bases line up with TRBD1. The CDR3 is made up of 16 amino acids. Germline V gene lookup returns CDR1 MNHNY and CDR2 SVGAGI (reference sequence). Germline trimming cut 5 bases from V and 2 bases from J; bases unmatched to any gene: 10. Written as DNA, the CDR3 is TGTGCCAGCAGTCAGACAGGGGAGGGTTACAACACTGAAGCTTTCTTT. Amino acids: CASSQTGEGYNTEAFF.

The V call is TRBV5-4, the J call TRBJ2-2; 11 bases are a match to TRBD2. Germline V gene lookup returns CDR1 SGHNT and CDR2 YYREEE (reference sequence). The CDR3 has 14 residues. After removal of 3 bases from V and 6 bases from J, the junction contained 1 base not matched to a gene. The chain's CDR3 is CASSSGLAAGELFF. CDR3 coding DNA: TGTGCCAGCAGCTCGGGACTAGCGGCCGGGGAGCTGTTTTTT.

The rearrangement uses TRBV19 and TRBJ2-7; D remains ambiguous. V was clipped by 1 base and J by 6 bases, with 7 bases between them. The CDR3 spans 12 residues. The germline V gene encodes CDR1 LNHDA and CDR2 SQIVND (reference sequence). CDR3 in amino acids: CASSIVGAEQYF. The DNA for the CDR3 is TGTGCCAGTAGTATAGTGGGCGCCGAGCAGTACTTC.

This clone showed up just once. The chain joins TRBV25-1 to TRBJ2-7, with D perhaps matching TRBD1 or TRBD2 (5 bases each). The CDR3 runs 13 residues. Germline V lookup: CDR1 MGHDK, CDR2 SYGVNS. Trimming removed 1 base at V and 5 bases at J, with 9 bases between. The CDR3 DNA reads TGTGCCAGCAGTGAATCAGGGACCAACGAGCAGTACTTC. Translating gives CASSESGTNEQYF.

The chain uses TRBV27 and TRBJ2-5; the match to TRBD2 covers 7 bases. The trim removed 10 bases at V and 4 bases at J, leaving 12 bases unmatched. This CDR3 has 14 residues. Per germline, CDR1 MNHEY and CDR2 SMNVEV (reference sequence). CDR3 nucleotide sequence: TGTGCCACGGGGCGGGAGCCCCAGGGAGAGACCCAGTACTTC. It translates to CATGREPQGETQYF.

This clone was detected only a few times. V gene TRBV7-8 combines with J gene TRBJ2-3; possibly TRBD2 for D (5 bases). The V end was cut by 5 bases, the J end by 2 bases, with 11 bases between. The CDR3 is 14 residues long. Germline V lookup: CDR1 SGHVS, CDR2 FQNEAQ. The CDR3 DNA follows: TGTGCCAGCAGCCTAGAGGGCCACACAGATACGCAGTATTTT. This encodes CASSLEGHTDTQYF.

The genes are TRBV9 and TRBJ1-1; D gene uncertain. The germline V gene encodes CDR1 SGDLS and CDR2 YYNGEE. Trimming took 0 bases from V and 4 from J, leaving 10 bases between them. CDR3 length: 14 residues. Here the CDR3 reads CASSVVRAATEAFF. As DNA, the CDR3 is TGTGCCAGCAGCGTAGTTAGGGCCGCCACTGAAGCTTTCTTT. Complete variable domain (other parts from reference TRBV9 and TRBJ1-1): DSGVTQTPKHLITATGQRVTLRCSPRSGDLSVYWYQQSLDQGLQFLIQYYNGEERAKGNILERFSAQQFPDLHSELNLSSLELGDSALYFCASSVVRAATEAFFGQGTRLTVV.

The chain combines TRBV18 with TRBJ1-6, with D tentatively TRBD1 (5 bases). Trimming took 3 bases from V and 8 from J, leaving 5 bases between them. This CDR3 is built from 12 residues. Looked up from germline, CDR1 is KGHSH and CDR2 is LQKENI. The CDR3 coding sequence is TGTGCCAGCTCACCGACAGATTCACCCCTCCACTTT. Its protein is CASSPTDSPLHF.

This rearrangement joins TRBV7-8 to TRBJ1-2; perhaps TRBD1 as D (6 bases). Germline CDR1 reads SGHVS; CDR2 reads FQNEAQ. The CDR3 is 15 residues long. With 1 base removed from V and 0 bases from J, the gap between germline ends came to 9 bases. CDR3 nucleotides: TGTGCCAGCAGCTTAGTATCAGGGGCTAACTATGGCTACACCTTC. Translating gives CASSLVSGANYGYTF.

The chain is built from TRBV5-1 and TRBJ2-1; tentatively, D is TRBD2 (6 bases). Germline loops: CDR1 SGHRS, CDR2 YFSETQ. This CDR3 region has 14 residues. V dropped 5 bases and J dropped 9 bases, with 18 bases sitting between them. CDR3 sequence (DNA): TGCGCCAGCAGTCCGGGAGAACGGAAGGGTGAGCAGTTCTTC. It translates to CASSPGERKGEQFF.

J is TRBJ2-1 and V is TRBV9; D may be TRBD1 (6 bases). The V end lost 3 bases, the J end lost 4 bases, and 14 bases lay between the germline ends. The CDR3 consists of 15 residues. The germline V gene encodes CDR1 SGDLS and CDR2 YYNGEE. The CDR3 DNA reads TGTGCCAGCAGCGATACAGGGTTTGGGTACAATGAGCAGTTCTTC. Encoded protein: CASSDTGFGYNEQFF.

V usage is TRBV30 and J usage is TRBJ2-7; 8 bases agree with TRBD2. The germline gives CDR1 GTSNPN, CDR2 SVGIG (reference sequence). V shed 7 bases and J 7 bases; nucleotides not matched to a gene: 18. The length of the CDR3 is 15 residues. CDR3 sequence: CASRNPSSGSLEQYF. CDR3 in DNA: TGTGCCTCTCGAAACCCCTCTAGCGGGTCCCTAGAGCAGTACTTC. Complete variable domain (other parts from reference TRBV30 and TRBJ2-7): SQTIHQWPATLVQPVGSPLSLECTVEGTSNPNLYWYRQAAGRGLQLLFYSVGIGQISSEVPQNLSASRPQDRQFILSSKKLLLSDSGFYLCASRNPSSGSLEQYFGPGTRLTVT.

The chain is built from TRBV27 and TRBJ2-5, with D unclear. The ends were cut back, 5 bases at V and 2 bases at J, with 15 bases in the middle. Germline V gene data show CDR1 as MNHEY and CDR2 as SMNVEV (reference sequence). The CDR3 is 15 amino acids. The DNA of the CDR3 is TGTGCCAGCAGTACGTACTACAACCCTCAAGAGACCCAGTACTTC. This translates into CASSTYYNPQETQYF.

The CDR3 protein is CASSRRTGGAGELFF. In DNA, the CDR3 is TGTGCCAGCAGCCGCCGGACAGGGGGAGCCGGGGAGCTGTTTTTT. The rearrangement links TRBV7-3 to TRBJ2-2; 10 bases are shared with TRBD1. J was trimmed by 6 bases and V by 5 bases; bases with no gene match: 6. Germline V gene lookup returns CDR1 SGHTA and CDR2 FQGTGA. This CDR3 is built from 15 residues.

The rearrangement links TRBV6-5 to TRBJ1-5, with D perhaps TRBD1 (5 bases). V lost 4 bases to trimming and J lost 2 bases, with 12 bases between them. This CDR3 has 15 residues. CDR1 and CDR2 from the germline V gene are MNHEY and SVGAGI. CDR3 amino acids: CASSWGGGGNQPQHF. CDR3 coding DNA: TGTGCCAGCAGTTGGGGCGGGGGTGGCAATCAGCCCCAGCATTTT.

The rearrangement uses TRBV7-6 and TRBJ2-7, with a possible D match to TRBD2 (6 bases). Germline V lookup: CDR1 SGHVS, CDR2 FNYEAQ. The CDR3 totals 16 residues. V lost 0 bases and J lost 0, with 12 bases in between. The CDR3 DNA reads TGTGCCAGCAGCTTAGCGGAGGGTAGCCTCTCCTACGAGCAGTACTTC. It yields the protein CASSLAEGSLSYEQYF.

The chain combines TRBV6-9 with TRBJ1-6; D remains ambiguous. Germline CDR1 reads MNHGY; CDR2 reads SVAAGI. This CDR3 is 13 amino acids long. Trimming took off 3 bases at V and 4 bases at J, with 4 bases between the two ends. Here the CDR3 DNA reads TGTGCCAGCAGTTACGGTTATAATTCACCCCTCCACTTT. Protein sequence: CASSYGYNSPLHF.

The CDR3 sequence is CASSFEGGHLEQYF. The CDR3 region has the DNA TGTGCCAGCAGCTTTGAAGGGGGCCATTTGGAGCAGTACTTC. The chain couples TRBV5-4 to TRBJ2-7; 7 nucleotides align to TRBD1. The CDR3 is made up of 14 amino acids. The germline gives CDR1 SGHNT, CDR2 YYREEE (reference sequence). V shed 2 bases and J 7 bases; nucleotides not matched to a gene: 9. Using reference TRBV5-4 and TRBJ2-7 for the parts outside the CDR3, the full variable domain is ETGVTQSPTHLIKTRGQQVTLRCSSQSGHNTVSWYQQALGQGPQFIFQYYREEENGRGNFPPRFSGLQFPNYSSELNVNALELDDSALYLCASSFEGGHLEQYFGPGTRLTVT.

This clone was picked up a small number of times. This chain uses TRBV18 with TRBJ1-5, with 8 bases matching TRBD1. Trimming removed 1 base from V and 9 bases from J; junction bases left unmatched: 8. CDR1 is KGHSH and CDR2 is LQKENI in the germline V gene. The CDR3 covers 15 residues. As DNA, the CDR3 is TGTGCCAGCTCACCACGGCCCATCAGGGGGCGGCCCCAGCATTTT. Translated, it gives CASSPRPIRGRPQHF.

This sequence joins TRBV9 and TRBJ1-4; a possible D gene is TRBD1 (6 bases). V lost 1 base and J lost 10, with 14 bases in between. CDR1 and CDR2 from the germline V gene are SGDLS and YYNGEE. The CDR3 has 14 residues. DNA of the CDR3: TGTGCCAGCAGCGTAAACAGGGTTGATGGAAAACTGTTTTTT. The encoded protein is CASSVNRVDGKLFF.

This clone has only a few counts. This sequence joins TRBV19 and TRBJ1-1; possibly TRBD1 for D (5 bases). Trimming shortened V by 8 bases and J by 5 bases, and 12 bases separated the two germline ends. The CDR3 totals 12 residues. Looked up from germline, CDR1 is LNHDA and CDR2 is SQIVND (reference sequence). CDR3 amino acids: CASLIGGTEAFF. The CDR3 region has the DNA TGTGCCAGTCTGATCGGGGGAACTGAAGCTTTCTTT.